Listed below are T cell receptor beta chains from one sample, sequenced in a study of siplizumab effects on memory and regulatory T cells. Produced via immunoSEQ multiplex PCR; TCRdb's table is partial and in-frame only. The sample holds roughly 100,000 clones, roughly 92% seen once. The sample was CD4+ T cells sorted from blood. Every receptor here comes from a human donor in good health. The conserved cysteine and the conserved F or W are not part of the CDR3 here. Fields, in order: CDR3 protein, V gene, J gene.

CDR3 protein: ASSFKDRDRNTIY
V gene: TRBV28
J gene: TRBJ1-3

CDR3 protein: ASSLNGASGSVGDTQY
V gene: TRBV7-3
J gene: TRBJ2-3

CDR3 protein: ASSYRTSGRHEQY
V gene: TRBV6-5
J gene: TRBJ2-7

CDR3 protein: ASSPQDRGNRHEQY
V gene: TRBV19
J gene: TRBJ2-7

CDR3 protein: AISDYNEQF
V gene: TRBV10-3
J gene: TRBJ2-1

CDR3 protein: ASSRSGTGQMNTEAF
V gene: TRBV18
J gene: TRBJ1-1

CDR3 protein: ASGDFPNTGELF
V gene: TRBV10-1
J gene: TRBJ2-2

CDR3 protein: ASTGGGRPQH
V gene: TRBV28
J gene: TRBJ1-5

CDR3 protein: SVGTSPSSEQY
V gene: TRBV29-1
J gene: TRBJ2-7

CDR3 protein: ASSLISNEQY
V gene: TRBV7-6
J gene: NA

CDR3 protein: ASSIRTGETQY
V gene: TRBV19
J gene: TRBJ2-5

CDR3 protein: ASSLGGTSLRYQETQY
V gene: TRBV5-6
J gene: TRBJ2-5

CDR3 protein: ASSPLDREDEQF
V gene: TRBV19
J gene: TRBJ2-1

CDR3 protein: ATGLAGVNEQY
V gene: TRBV25-1
J gene: TRBJ2-7

CDR3 protein: ASSLIGDSGNTIY
V gene: TRBV5-1
J gene: TRBJ1-3

CDR3 protein: ASSGLRGGQPQH
V gene: TRBV2
J gene: TRBJ1-5

CDR3 protein: ASSLSMRGAREAF
V gene: TRBV19
J gene: TRBJ1-1

CDR3 protein: ASSPRTGGLGDEQF
V gene: TRBV5-4
J gene: TRBJ2-1

CDR3 protein: ASSPRLTYEQY
V gene: TRBV18
J gene: TRBJ2-7

CDR3 protein: ASSGTYEQY
V gene: TRBV6-1
J gene: TRBJ2-7

CDR3 protein: ASSLEGLQQF
V gene: TRBV5-1
J gene: TRBJ2-1

CDR3 protein: AINGQLGNTEAF
V gene: TRBV10-3
J gene: TRBJ1-1

CDR3 protein: ASSFEPNQPQH
V gene: TRBV28
J gene: TRBJ1-5

CDR3 protein: ASSQSRQGSTEAF
V gene: TRBV14
J gene: TRBJ1-1

CDR3 protein: ASSSLQGYNEQF
V gene: TRBV6-5
J gene: TRBJ2-1

CDR3 protein: ASSPPLGRRGGIYGYT
V gene: TRBV18
J gene: TRBJ1-2

CDR3 protein: ASSIATRGLAGSYEQY
V gene: TRBV19
J gene: TRBJ2-7

CDR3 protein: ASTGRGGGGTEAF
V gene: TRBV19
J gene: TRBJ1-1

CDR3 protein: ASNGGSRSGELF
V gene: TRBV2
J gene: TRBJ2-2

CDR3 protein: ASSSDRGKAF
V gene: TRBV14
J gene: TRBJ1-1

CDR3 protein: ASSQRHGGEAF
V gene: TRBV14
J gene: TRBJ1-1

CDR3 protein: ASSTAGTSRYEQY
V gene: TRBV6-5
J gene: TRBJ2-7

CDR3 protein: ASSLNRALTSYNEQF
V gene: TRBV7-3
J gene: TRBJ2-1

CDR3 protein: ASSESESSGANVLT
V gene: TRBV10-2
J gene: TRBJ2-6

CDR3 protein: AGSLVQSSYEQY
V gene: TRBV7-9
J gene: TRBJ2-7

CDR3 protein: SASRLRQF
V gene: TRBV20-1
J gene: TRBJ2-1

CDR3 protein: ASKLLSGGAYEQY
V gene: TRBV28
J gene: TRBJ2-7

CDR3 protein: ASRTLAAREVRF
V gene: TRBV28
J gene: TRBJ2-1

CDR3 protein: ASSPSGLAGGEQY
V gene: TRBV5-1
J gene: TRBJ2-7

CDR3 protein: ASSLNPGNEQF
V gene: TRBV7-7
J gene: TRBJ2-1

CDR3 protein: ASSNQVAYQF
V gene: TRBV7-2
J gene: TRBJ2-1

CDR3 protein: ASSGTGTGDEQY
V gene: TRBV10-1
J gene: TRBJ2-7

CDR3 protein: ASSGGRSSGSFYEQY
V gene: TRBV25-1
J gene: TRBJ2-7

CDR3 protein: ASSVGGSSEAF
V gene: TRBV9
J gene: TRBJ1-1

CDR3 protein: ASSVGGETQY
V gene: TRBV2
J gene: TRBJ2-5

CDR3 protein: ASSLLGGQPQH
V gene: TRBV28
J gene: TRBJ1-5

CDR3 protein: ASSLGHSSAATYNEQF
V gene: TRBV7-6
J gene: TRBJ2-1

CDR3 protein: ASSETNRAQPQH
V gene: TRBV6-1
J gene: TRBJ1-5

CDR3 protein: ASRTRDRFGNTIY
V gene: TRBV6-6
J gene: TRBJ1-3